What follows are 23 T cell receptor beta chains derived from one specimen sequenced in a study of T cell responses to AZD1222 COVID-19 vaccine. Assay used: immunoSEQ multiplex PCR; TCRdb lists only in-frame clones, some missing. This table has 110,000 to 150,000 clones, approximately 90% appearing once. The sequencing here drew on peripheral blood, taken on day 0 of AZD1222 vaccination. These receptors all come from an adult in good health.

The chain is built from TRBV20-1 and TRBJ2-3; no definite D call. CDR1 and CDR2 from the germline V gene are DFQATT and SNEGSKA (reference sequence). The CDR3 sequence is 12 residues long. V lost 3 bases and J lost 7, with 11 bases in between. This CDR3 reads CSASYGVNTQYF. CDR3 sequence (DNA): TGCAGTGCTAGTTATGGCGTAAATACGCAGTATTTT.

The genes are TRBV2 and TRBJ1-2; D is unclear. This CDR3 contains 14 residues. V was shortened by 1 base and J by 7 bases, with 13 bases between the two germline ends. Germline CDR1 reads SNHLY; CDR2 reads FYNNEI. The CDR3 reads CASSEDFHRGGYTF. In DNA form, the CDR3 reads TGTGCCAGCAGTGAAGACTTTCACCGCGGTGGCTACACCTTC.

The chain recombines TRBV10-3 with TRBJ2-7; D is uncertain. V lost 6 bases and J 2 bases, leaving 14 bases between the germline ends. Germline CDR1 ENHRY, CDR2 SYGVKD. The CDR3 covers 14 residues. CDR3 nucleotide sequence: TGTGCCATCAGCGGAAAGTTAGGGACCTACGAGCAGTACTTC. This encodes CAISGKLGTYEQYF.

This chain connects TRBV7-9 to TRBJ1-1; D gene unclear. The V end was cut by 3 bases, the J end by 1 base, with 15 bases between. CDR3 length equals 16 residues. Per germline, CDR1 SEHNR and CDR2 FQNEAQ (reference sequence). CDR3 protein: CASSFSFPRGNTEAFF. The CDR3 DNA sequence: TGTGCCAGCAGCTTTTCCTTCCCCCGGGGGAACACTGAAGCTTTCTTT.

The J gene is TRBJ1-2, the V gene TRBV18; D remains ambiguous. V lost 3 bases, J lost 4 bases, and 9 bases lay in between. Germline V lookup: CDR1 KGHSH, CDR2 LQKENI. The CDR3 runs to 13 residues. The CDR3, as DNA: TGTGCCAGCTCACCCGGGGAAACCTATGGCTACACCTTC. This encodes CASSPGETYGYTF.

The CDR3 nucleotides read TGTGCCAGCAGCCAAGTTACGGGACAGGGATCAGATACGCAGTATTTT. This translates into CASSQVTGQGSDTQYF. The V and J genes are TRBV3-1 (or the pseudogene TRBV3-2) and TRBJ2-3; 9 bases are shared with TRBD1. CDR3 length equals 16 residues. Trimming cost V 1 base and J 4 bases; bases outside gene matches: 6. The germline CDR1 and CDR2 sequences are LGHDT and YNNKEL (reference sequence).

The chain carries TRBV18 and TRBJ2-3, with 7 bases matching TRBD1. The CDR3 extends over 16 amino acids. The germline CDR1 and CDR2 sequences are KGHSH and LQKENI. V was pared by 6 bases and J by 2 bases, with 11 bases of the junction left unmatched. The CDR3 loop reads CASSFQSGGHTDTQYF. The CDR3 DNA follows: TGTGCCAGCTCCTTCCAATCAGGGGGACACACAGATACGCAGTATTTT. Full variable domain (missing parts from reference TRBV18 and TRBJ2-3): NAGVMQNPRHLVRRRGQEARLRCSPMKGHSHVYWYRQLPEEGLKFMVYLQKENIIDESGMPKERFSAEFPKEGPSILRIQQVVRGDSAAYFCASSFQSGGHTDTQYFGPGTRLTVL.

The chain has TRBV6-1 and TRBJ1-4; D is undetermined. CDR3 size: 10 residues. CDR1 and CDR2 (germline): MNHNS, SASEGT. Trimming shortened V by 0 bases and J by 15 bases, and 5 bases separated the two germline ends. Here the CDR3 DNA reads TGTGCCAGCAGTGAAGCAACGTTGTTTTTT. It codes for CASSEATLFF.

J is TRBJ1-5 and V is TRBV5-6; a possible D gene is TRBD1 (5 bases). Trimming stripped 4 bases from V and 1 base from J, with 18 bases between. Germline assignment: CDR1 SGHDT and CDR2 YYEEEE. The CDR3 consists of 17 residues. This CDR3 is CASSPWGGRPSNQPQHF. CDR3 bases: TGTGCCAGCAGCCCGTGGGGGGGTCGACCGAGCAATCAGCCCCAGCATTTT.

This sequence joins TRBV4-1 and TRBJ1-1; TRBD1 aligns across 8 bases. In germline, CDR1 is MGHRA, CDR2 YSYEKL. With 3 bases clipped from V and 6 bases from J, the junction kept 6 bases outside the gene matches. The length of the CDR3 is 14 residues. The CDR3 spells CASSQLTGGPEAFF. The CDR3 nucleotides read TGCGCCAGCAGCCAGTTAACAGGGGGACCTGAAGCTTTCTTT.

This clone was observed a handful of times. The gene calls are TRBV15 and TRBJ2-7; D might be TRBD2 (6 bases). The CDR3 has 13 amino acids. V lost 0 bases and J 7 bases, leaving 10 bases between the germline ends. Germline loops: CDR1 LNHNV, CDR2 YYDKDF (reference sequence). In nucleotides, the CDR3 is TGTGCCACCAGCAGAGATCCGGGGGAAGAGCAGTACTTC. Its protein product is CATSRDPGEEQYF. Based on the CDR3 plus reference TRBV15 and TRBJ2-7, the full variable domain is DAMVIQNPRYQVTQFGKPVTLSCSQTLNHNVMYWYQQKSSQAPKLLFHYYDKDFNNEADTPDNFQSRRPNTSFCFLDIRSPGLGDTAMYLCATSRDPGEEQYFGPGTRLTVT.

This chain joins TRBV7-2 and TRBJ1-2, with TRBD1 as a possible D gene (6 bases). V was pared by 3 bases and J by 0 bases, with 17 bases between. Germline values: CDR1 SGHTA, CDR2 FQGNSA. This CDR3 region has 17 residues. The chain's CDR3 is CASSFRQARPSNYGYTF. The CDR3 DNA sequence: TGTGCCAGCAGCTTTAGACAGGCCCGCCCCTCTAACTATGGCTACACCTTC.

The chain carries TRBV19 and TRBJ2-1, with 7 bases aligning to TRBD2. Germline assignment: CDR1 LNHDA and CDR2 SQIVND (reference sequence). This CDR3 has 15 amino acids. V was clipped by 3 bases and J by 3 bases; unmatched bases: 5. The CDR3 DNA follows: TGTGCCAGTAGTATTTCGGGAGGAGGCTACAATGAGCAGTTCTTC. Translating gives CASSISGGGYNEQFF.

The chain carries TRBV5-1 and TRBJ1-2; TRBD1 aligns across 7 bases. Losses at the gene ends were 7 bases for V and 8 bases for J; bases not matched to a gene: 11. The CDR3 sequence is 13 residues long. The germline V gene has CDR1 SGHRS and CDR2 YFSETQ. Here the CDR3 DNA reads TGCGCCAGCCGGGACAGCCCCGTCTGGGGCTACACCTTC. Its translation: CASRDSPVWGYTF.

The chain carries TRBV12-3 or TRBV12-4 and TRBJ2-1; D is unclear. Between the trimmed V and J ends, which lost 3 bases and 6 bases, there was a span of 6 bases. The CDR3 totals 12 residues. CDR3 region: CASSFLGNEQFF. The CDR3 DNA sequence: TGTGCCAGCAGTTTCCTTGGCAATGAGCAGTTCTTC.

The rearrangement joins TRBV11-2 to TRBJ1-2, with D unresolved. Per the germline V gene, CDR1 is SGHAT and CDR2 is FQNNGV. CDR3 size: 13 residues. V was pared by 4 bases and J by 2 bases, with 8 bases between. This CDR3 reads CASSSSTNYGYTF. DNA for the CDR3: TGTGCCAGCAGCTCCTCAACCAACTATGGCTACACCTTC. The full variable domain, with the rest looked up from reference TRBV11-2 and TRBJ1-2, is EAGVAQSPRYKIIEKRQSVAFWCNPISGHATLYWYQQILGQGPKLLIQFQNNGVVDDSQLPKDRFSAERLKGVDSTLKIQPAKLEDSAVYLCASSSSTNYGYTFGSGTRLTVV.

V usage is TRBV18 and J usage is TRBJ1-1, with D maybe TRBD1 (5 bases). The germline CDR1 and CDR2 sequences are KGHSH and LQKENI. The CDR3 totals 13 residues. V dropped 3 bases and J dropped 7 bases, with 12 bases sitting between them. This chain's CDR3 is CASSPKTENEAFF. The DNA for the CDR3 is TGTGCCAGCTCACCCAAGACAGAAAATGAAGCTTTCTTT.

The gene calls are TRBV10-2 and TRBJ2-7; D possibly matches TRBD1 or TRBD2 (5 bases each). V was shortened by 7 bases and J by 6 bases, with 19 bases between the two germline ends. Germline assignment: CDR1 WSHSY and CDR2 SAAADI. The CDR3 sequence is 14 residues long. The CDR3 reads CASTRPGAPREQYF. CDR3 in DNA: TGCGCCAGCACCCGCCCCGGGGCGCCCCGCGAGCAGTACTTC.

This rearrangement joins TRBV20-1 to TRBJ1-2, with D possibly matching TRBD1 (5 bases). Germline V gene sequence: CDR1 DFQATT, CDR2 SNEGSKA (reference sequence). The CDR3 is 12 residues long. V was shortened by 3 bases and J by 6 bases, with 11 bases between the two germline ends. CDR3: CSASEGRNGYTF. The CDR3 DNA reads as TGCAGTGCTAGTGAGGGGAGGAATGGCTACACCTTC.

This chain uses TRBV20-1 with TRBJ1-4; no reliable D call. V lost 7 bases and J lost 4, with 7 bases in between. There are 11 residues in the CDR3. Germline loops: CDR1 DFQATT, CDR2 SNEGSKA (reference sequence). CDR3 sequence (DNA): TGCAGTGAACGGATTAATGAAAAACTGTTTTTT. This codes for CSERINEKLFF.

V is TRBV25-1 and J is TRBJ1-3; D may be TRBD1 (5 bases). Germline loops: CDR1 MGHDK, CDR2 SYGVNS. V was clipped by 6 bases and J by 1 base, with 13 bases between them. This CDR3 spans 15 amino acids. The CDR3: CASRRGGYSGNTIYF. Here the CDR3 DNA reads TGTGCCAGCAGGCGTGGGGGATATTCTGGAAACACCATATATTTT. The whole variable domain, filled in from reference TRBV25-1 and TRBJ1-3, reads EADIYQTPRYLVIGTGKKITLECSQTMGHDKMYWYQQDPGMELHLIHYSYGVNSTEKGDLSSESTVSRIRTEHFPLTLESARPSHTSQYLCASRRGGYSGNTIYFGEGSWLTVV.

The chain recombines TRBV28 with TRBJ2-5, with 9 bases aligning to TRBD2. Germline CDR1 and CDR2: MDHEN and SYDVKM. There are 16 residues in the CDR3. Trimming took 6 bases from V and 0 from J; bases not matched to a gene: 8. CDR3 sequence reads: CASSLGLAGNQETQYF. CDR3 nucleotides: TGTGCCAGCAGCTTAGGGCTAGCGGGGAACCAAGAGACCCAGTACTTC.

The chain employs TRBV7-3 and TRBJ2-3, with D possibly being TRBD1 (6 bases). This CDR3 has 17 residues. V was clipped by 2 bases and J by 1 base, with 16 bases between them. The V gene's germline CDR1 is SGHTA and CDR2 FQGTGA. The CDR3 DNA reads as TGTGCCAGCAGCTTAGATCCTCCACACAGGGGCACAGATACGCAGTATTTT. Translated: CASSLDPPHRGTDTQYF.